This is a list of T cell receptor beta chains from one sample in a study of T cells in narcolepsy. Sequencing used immunoSEQ multiplex PCR; TCRdb keeps in-frame clones, though not all of them. The sample consists of around 31,000 clones, 82% of them appearing once. Specimen: CD45RA- memory CD4+ T cells from PBMCs. These receptors were collected from a human donor with narcolepsy. CDR3s include the opening cysteine and the closing phenylalanine or tryptophan. A D gene is named only where the DNA matches it firmly. Expanded clones get a size class; other rows say once, few or many, or leave the size out.

J gene | D gene | V gene | clone size | CDR3 protein | CDR3 DNA
TRBJ1-1 | . | TRBV28 | once | CASRDPQRGRRAEAFF | TGTGCCAGCAGAGACCCCCAGAGGGGCCGTCGGGCCGAAGCTTTCTTT
TRBJ2-3 | . | TRBV4-3 | few | CASSQTPSTDTQYF | TGCGCCAGCAGCCAAACACCTAGCACAGATACGCAGTATTTT
TRBJ1-2 | . | TRBV7-9 | . | CASSFIDRGYTF | TGTGCCAGCAGCTTTATCGACAGGGGCTACACCTTC
TRBJ1-2 | . | TRBV15 | . | CATSRDTYYGYTF | TGTGCCACCAGCAGAGATACTTACTATGGCTACACCTTC
TRBJ2-2 | TRBD2 | TRBV6-5 | . | CASNRLATNTGELFF | TGTGCCAGCAACCGACTAGCTACGAACACCGGGGAGCTGTTTTTT
TRBJ2-7 | . | TRBV11-2 | once | CASSPALNSYEQYF | TGTGCCAGCAGCCCCGCCCTAAACAGCTACGAGCAGTACTTC
TRBJ1-5 | TRBD1 | TRBV19 | . | CASSIIGQGFQPQHF | TGTGCCAGTAGTATAATCGGACAGGGCTTCCAGCCCCAGCATTTT
TRBJ2-7 | . | TRBV21-1 | . | CASSKGAGEQYF | TGTGCCAGCAGCAAGGGGGCTGGCGAGCAGTACTTC
TRBJ2-7 | . | TRBV7-2 | . | CASSLAGGQIYEQYF | TGTGCCAGCAGCTTAGCCGGGGGACAGATATACGAGCAGTACTTC
TRBJ1-4 | . | TRBV7-9 | . | CASGQTNEKLFF | TGTGCCAGCGGGCAGACTAATGAAAAACTGTTTTTT
TRBJ2-3 | TRBD2 | TRBV5-1 | . | CASGRDTDTQYF | TGCGCCAGCGGGAGGGATACAGATACGCAGTATTTT
TRBJ1-3 | . | TRBV2 | . | CASSGGYGNTIYF | TGTGCCAGCAGTGGGGGTTACGGAAACACCATATATTTT
TRBJ1-5 | . | TRBV21-1 | . | CASSNNDTSGQPQHF | TGTGCCAGCAGCAATAACGACACCTCGGGTCAGCCCCAGCATTTT
TRBJ1-1 | . | TRBV2 | . | CASRSSGLNTEAFF | TGTGCCAGCAGATCTTCGGGACTAAACACTGAAGCTTTCTTT
TRBJ1-2 | . | TRBV28 | . | CASSLRADYGYTF | TGTGCCAGCAGTCTAAGGGCGGACTATGGCTACACCTTC
TRBJ1-3 | . | TRBV4-1 | . | CASSQAGVRNTIYF | TGCGCCAGCAGCCAAGCGGGAGTGAGAAACACCATATATTTT
TRBJ2-5 | TRBD1 | TRBV30 | . | CAWGQGGWETQYF | TGTGCCTGGGGACAAGGGGGCTGGGAGACCCAGTACTTC
TRBJ2-3 | . | TRBV11-2 | . | CASSSLGDTQYF | TGTGCCAGCAGCTCGCTGGGAGATACGCAGTATTTT
TRBJ2-1 | TRBD1 | TRBV19 | . | CATKKQGANNEQFF | TGTGCCACTAAAAAACAGGGGGCGAACAATGAGCAGTTCTTC
TRBJ2-2 | . | TRBV5-4 | . | CASSANAGWNTGELFF | TGTGCCAGCAGCGCCAATGCTGGTTGGAACACCGGGGAGCTGTTTTTT
TRBJ1-6 | . | TRBV5-1 | . | CASSLDRRFSDSPLHF | TGCGCCAGCAGCTTGGATAGACGCTTCTCTGATTCACCCCTCCACTTT
TRBJ2-7 | TRBD1 | TRBV18 | . | CASSPGGPSYEQYF | TGTGCCAGCTCCCCAGGGGGTCCATCCTACGAGCAGTACTTC
TRBJ1-1 | TRBD1 | TRBV5-4 | . | CASSFQDRLNTEAFF | TGTGCCAGCAGCTTTCAGGACAGGCTGAACACTGAAGCTTTCTTT
TRBJ2-2 | TRBD1 | TRBV11-3 | . | CASCLERWDRKGPGELFF | TGTGCCAGCTGCTTAGAGAGGTGGGACAGAAAGGGGCCCGGGGAGCTGTTTTTT
TRBJ2-4 | TRBD2 | TRBV5-1 | once | CATPTSAALENIQYF | TGCGCCACTCCGACTAGCGCGGCTCTGGAAAACATTCAGTACTTC
TRBJ2-6 | TRBD2 | TRBV11-2 | . | CASSPLAGASSGANVLTF | TGTGCCAGCAGTCCTCTAGCGGGGGCGAGCTCTGGGGCCAACGTCCTGACTTTC
TRBJ2-1 | TRBD2 | TRBV11-3 | few | CASSPVGGDPNEQFF | TGTGCCAGCAGCCCCGTCGGGGGGGATCCCAATGAGCAGTTCTTC
TRBJ1-4 | . | TRBV21-1 | . | CASSLIPDEKLFF | TGTGCCAGCAGCTTGATACCCGATGAAAAACTGTTTTTT
TRBJ2-2 | TRBD2 | TRBV5-1 | . | CASSPRGLAGTNTGELFF | TGCGCCAGCAGCCCCAGGGGACTAGCGGGGACGAACACCGGGGAGCTGTTTTTT
TRBJ2-1 | TRBD2 | TRBV29-1 | . | CSVEEGGRGFFEQFF | TGCAGCGTTGAAGAAGGCGGGAGAGGATTTTTTGAGCAGTTCTTC
TRBJ2-7 | . | TRBV6-1 | . | CASSSRVYEQYF | TGTGCCAGCAGTTCCCGGGTCTACGAGCAGTACTTC
TRBJ1-5 | . | TRBV5-8 | . | CASSLHLGQMQQPQHF | TGTGCCAGCAGCTTGCATTTAGGACAGATGCAACAGCCCCAGCATTTT
TRBJ2-7 | TRBD1 | TRBV6-5 | . | CASSPGTGGANEQYF | TGTGCCAGCAGCCCGGGGACAGGGGGGGCGAACGAGCAGTACTTC
TRBJ1-2 | . | TRBV9 | . | CASSVGVLAGYGYTF | TGTGCCAGCAGCGTAGGGGTCCTGGCGGGCTATGGCTACACCTTC
TRBJ1-2 | . | TRBV10-3 | . | CAISAENYGYTF | TGTGCCATCTCTGCGGAGAACTATGGCTACACCTTC
TRBJ2-3 | TRBD1 | TRBV5-1 | . | CASSSGQGTDTQYF | TGCGCCAGCAGCTCCGGACAGGGTACAGATACGCAGTATTTT
TRBJ1-1 | TRBD1 | TRBV6-4 | . | CASSVEGQGLTPAFF | TGTGCCAGCAGTGTCGAAGGACAGGGGTTGACTCCAGCTTTCTTT
TRBJ2-7 | TRBD1 | TRBV7-2 | . | CASSLRVDRGDHEQYF | TGTGCCAGCAGCTTAAGGGTGGACAGGGGAGACCACGAGCAGTACTTC
TRBJ2-7 | . | TRBV6-5 | . | CASSERDTAYEQYF | TGTGCCAGCAGTGAAAGGGACACAGCCTACGAGCAGTACTTC
TRBJ2-3 | . | TRBV11-2 | . | CASSLGLTLDTQYF | TGTGCCAGCAGCTTAGGACTTACTCTAGATACGCAGTATTTT
TRBJ2-2 | . | TRBV5-1 | . | CASKGTVNTGELFF | TGCGCCAGCAAAGGCACCGTTAACACCGGGGAGCTGTTTTTT
TRBJ1-5 | . | TRBV21-1 | . | CASSKEWPGGNQPQHF | TGTGCCAGCAGCAAAGAGTGGCCGGGGGGCAATCAGCCCCAGCATTTT
TRBJ2-2 | . | TRBV7-3 | . | CASSLILTGELFF | TGTGCCAGCAGCTTAATCCTCACCGGGGAGCTGTTTTTT
TRBJ2-7 | . | TRBV14 | . | CASSLAPSSYEQYF | TGTGCCAGCAGCTTGGCCCCCAGCTCCTACGAGCAGTACTTC
TRBJ1-5 | . | TRBV28 | few | CASSLGGRNQPQHF | TGTGCCAGCAGTTTGGGGGGGAGAAATCAGCCCCAGCATTTT
TRBJ1-1 | TRBD1 | TRBV19 | once | CASSIRQGREAFF | TGTGCCAGTAGTATTAGACAGGGGAGGGAAGCTTTCTTT
TRBJ2-3 | . | TRBV10-3 | . | CAISSLEPLRADTQYF | TGTGCCATCAGTTCCCTCGAGCCCCTAAGAGCAGATACGCAGTATTTT
TRBJ1-1 | . | TRBV30 | once | CAWSSAGGGGAFF | TGTGCCTGGAGTTCGGCCGGTGGTGGGGGAGCTTTCTTT
TRBJ2-7 | . | TRBV2 | . | CASSEGVTDNPYEQYF | TGTGCCAGCAGTGAAGGGGTAACGGACAACCCCTACGAGCAGTACTTC
TRBJ2-5 | TRBD2 | TRBV30 | . | CASRASRGVQETQYF | TGTGCCTCGAGGGCTAGTCGGGGGGTACAAGAGACCCAGTACTTC
TRBJ1-5 | TRBD1 | TRBV27 | . | CASSSGTGLQPQHF | TGTGCCAGCAGTTCAGGGACAGGGCTTCAGCCCCAGCATTTT
TRBJ1-5 | . | TRBV15 | . | CATSTREALSNQPQHF | TGTGCCACCAGCACCCGGGAGGCTCTTAGCAATCAGCCCCAGCATTTT